Below are 3 T cell receptor beta chains sequenced from a single sample in a study of shared clonotypes between healthy human individuals. TCRdb's copy holds only in-frame clones and misses some; the assay was immunoSEQ multiplex PCR. Seen here are fewer than 2.5 million clones, 93% observed once, and the top ten hold around 0.37%. The sequencing input was naive CD4+ T cells from PBMCs. Subset described: CD45RA+ positively selected. These receptors were taken from a man between 18 and 35 years old in good health. Some clones in this sample may be carry-over from other donors' samples.

For the CDR3, the DNA is TGTGCCAGCAGCCCGACAGGGGTGGCGGAAAAACTGTTTTTT. Protein: CASSPTGVAEKLFF. The chain uses TRBV6-5 and TRBJ1-4; 8 bases fit TRBD1. Trimming removed 6 bases from V and 8 bases from J; junction bases left unmatched: 8. This CDR3 is built from 14 residues. CDR1 is MNHEY, CDR2 SVGAGI, per germline.

In this sample, this clone turned up once. The V gene is TRBV28, the J gene TRBJ1-3; no clear D. The germline gives CDR1 MDHEN, CDR2 SYDVKM. Trimming removed 3 bases from V and 5 bases from J, with 17 bases in between. This CDR3 has 16 amino acids. The CDR3 DNA sequence: TGTGCCAGCAGTTTCCAAAGGGCCTTTTTTAGAAACACCATATATTTT. The encoded protein is CASSFQRAFFRNTIYF.

This rearrangement joins TRBV7-6 to TRBJ1-1; D gene unclear. Germline V gene sequence: CDR1 SGHVS, CDR2 FNYEAQ. The CDR3 contains 15 residues. Trimming took off 8 bases at V and 1 base at J, with 17 bases between the two ends. As DNA, the CDR3 is TGTGCCAGCTCTCCTCGTCCTCAGACGAACACTGAAGCTTTCTTT. Protein: CASSPRPQTNTEAFF.